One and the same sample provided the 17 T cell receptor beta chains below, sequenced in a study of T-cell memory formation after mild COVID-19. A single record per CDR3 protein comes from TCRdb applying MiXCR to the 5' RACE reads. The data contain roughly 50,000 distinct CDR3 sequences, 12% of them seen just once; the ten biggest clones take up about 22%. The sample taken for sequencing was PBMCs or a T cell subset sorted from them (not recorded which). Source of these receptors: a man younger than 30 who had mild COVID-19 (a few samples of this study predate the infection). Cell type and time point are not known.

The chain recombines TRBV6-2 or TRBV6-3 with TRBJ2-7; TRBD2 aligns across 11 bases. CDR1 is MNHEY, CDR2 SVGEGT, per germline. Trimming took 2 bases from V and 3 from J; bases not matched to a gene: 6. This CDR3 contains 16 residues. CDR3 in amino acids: CASSYPTSGGFYEQYF. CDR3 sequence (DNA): TGTGCCAGCAGTTACCCCACTAGCGGGGGATTCTACGAGCAGTACTTC.

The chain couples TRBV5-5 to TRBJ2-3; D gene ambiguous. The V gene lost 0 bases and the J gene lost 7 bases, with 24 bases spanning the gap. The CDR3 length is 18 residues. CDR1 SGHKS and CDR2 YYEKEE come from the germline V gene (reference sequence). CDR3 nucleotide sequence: TGTGCCAGCAGCTTGGCCTTCGGCCAATTGGATGCTAGGAATACGCAGTATTTT. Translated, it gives CASSLAFGQLDARNTQYF.

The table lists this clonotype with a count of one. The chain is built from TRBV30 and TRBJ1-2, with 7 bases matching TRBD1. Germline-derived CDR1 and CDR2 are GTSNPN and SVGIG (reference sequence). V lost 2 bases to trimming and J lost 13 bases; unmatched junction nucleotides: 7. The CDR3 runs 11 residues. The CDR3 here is CAWSTGDRFTF. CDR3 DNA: TGTGCCTGGAGTACGGGGGACAGATTCACCTTC.

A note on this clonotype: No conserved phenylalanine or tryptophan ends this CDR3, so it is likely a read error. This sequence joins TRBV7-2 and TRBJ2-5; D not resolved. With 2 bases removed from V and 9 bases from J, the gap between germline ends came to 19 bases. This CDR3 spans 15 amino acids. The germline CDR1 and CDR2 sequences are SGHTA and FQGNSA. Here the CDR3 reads CASSLISGRGRAQYL. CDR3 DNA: TGTGCCAGCAGCTTAATTTCGGGTAGAGGTAGGGCCCAGTACCTC.

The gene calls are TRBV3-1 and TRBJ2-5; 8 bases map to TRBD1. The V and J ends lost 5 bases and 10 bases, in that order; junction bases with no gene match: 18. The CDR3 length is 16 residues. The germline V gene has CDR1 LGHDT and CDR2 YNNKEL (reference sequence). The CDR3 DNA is TGTGCCAGCAGCGTCCCGGGACAGGCCTTTCTCTTAGGCCAGTACTTC. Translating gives CASSVPGQAFLLGQYF.

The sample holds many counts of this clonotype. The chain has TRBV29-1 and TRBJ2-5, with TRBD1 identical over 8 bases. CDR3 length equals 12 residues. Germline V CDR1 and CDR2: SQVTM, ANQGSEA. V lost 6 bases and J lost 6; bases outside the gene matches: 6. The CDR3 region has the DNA TGCAGCGTGCTGGACAGGGTAAAGACCCAGTACTTC. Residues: CSVLDRVKTQYF.

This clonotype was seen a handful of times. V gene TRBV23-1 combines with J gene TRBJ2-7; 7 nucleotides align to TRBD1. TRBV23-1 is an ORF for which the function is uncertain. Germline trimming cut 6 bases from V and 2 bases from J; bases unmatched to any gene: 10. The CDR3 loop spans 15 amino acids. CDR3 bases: TGCGCCAGCAGCCCTGGGACAGAACTTCCCTACGAGCAGTACTTC. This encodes CASSPGTELPYEQYF.

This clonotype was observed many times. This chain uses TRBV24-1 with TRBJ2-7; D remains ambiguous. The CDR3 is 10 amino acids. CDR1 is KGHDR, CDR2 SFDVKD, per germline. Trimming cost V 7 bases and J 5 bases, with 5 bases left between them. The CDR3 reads CATRPDEQYF. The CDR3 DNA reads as TGTGCCACCAGACCAGACGAGCAGTACTTC.

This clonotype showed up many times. The CDR3 here is CASSLNSGANVLTF. CDR3 nucleotide sequence: TGTGCCAGCAGCTTAAACTCTGGGGCCAACGTCCTGACTTTC. The chain has TRBV7-3 and TRBJ2-6; no clear D. Trimming left V 1 base short and J 0 bases short, with 1 base between. The CDR3 has 14 residues. Germline V gene data show CDR1 as SGHTA and CDR2 as FQGTGA.

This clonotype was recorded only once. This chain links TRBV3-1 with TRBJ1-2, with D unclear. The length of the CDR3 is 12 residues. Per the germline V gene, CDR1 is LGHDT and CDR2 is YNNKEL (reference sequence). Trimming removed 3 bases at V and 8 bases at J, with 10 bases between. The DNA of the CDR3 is TGTGCCAGCAGCCACGAGAGTCGGGGCTACACCTTC. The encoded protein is CASSHESRGYTF.

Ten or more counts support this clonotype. CDR3 in amino acids: CASTRVGTAHEGGYTF. CDR3 sequence (DNA): TGTGCCAGCACCAGGGTCGGGACGGCTCATGAAGGTGGCTACACCTTC. The J gene is TRBJ1-2, the V gene TRBV12-3 or TRBV12-4, with D possibly TRBD1 on 5 matching bases. Trimming shortened V by 7 bases and J by 7 bases, and 25 bases separated the two germline ends. The CDR3 consists of 16 residues.

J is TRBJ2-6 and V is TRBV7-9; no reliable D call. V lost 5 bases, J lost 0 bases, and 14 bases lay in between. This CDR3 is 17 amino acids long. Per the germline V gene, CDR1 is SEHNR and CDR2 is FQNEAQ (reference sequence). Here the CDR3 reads CASSPIGRLSGANVLTF. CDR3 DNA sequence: TGTGCCAGCAGCCCGATCGGACGGCTCTCTGGGGCCAACGTCCTGACTTTC.

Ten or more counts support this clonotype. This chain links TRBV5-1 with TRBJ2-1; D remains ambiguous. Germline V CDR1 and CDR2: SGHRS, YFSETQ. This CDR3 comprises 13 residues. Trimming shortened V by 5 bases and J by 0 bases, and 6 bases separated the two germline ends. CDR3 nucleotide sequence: TGCGCCAGCAGTAAGAGCTCCTACAATGAGCAGTTCTTC. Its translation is CASSKSSYNEQFF.

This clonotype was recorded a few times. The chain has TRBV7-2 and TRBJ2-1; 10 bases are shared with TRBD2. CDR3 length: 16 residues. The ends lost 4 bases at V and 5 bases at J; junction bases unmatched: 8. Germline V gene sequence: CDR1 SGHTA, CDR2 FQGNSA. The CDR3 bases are TGTGCCAGCAGCTCCGAGAGCGGGGGGGCCCACAATGAGCAGTTCTTC. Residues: CASSSESGGAHNEQFF.

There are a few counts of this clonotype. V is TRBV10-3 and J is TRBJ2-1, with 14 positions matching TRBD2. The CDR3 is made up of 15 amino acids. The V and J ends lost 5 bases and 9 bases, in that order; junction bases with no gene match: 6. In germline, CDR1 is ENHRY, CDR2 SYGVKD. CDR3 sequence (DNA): TGTGCCATCAGTACGACTAGCGGGGGGGCCGGTGAGCAGTTCTTC. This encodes CAISTTSGGAGEQFF.

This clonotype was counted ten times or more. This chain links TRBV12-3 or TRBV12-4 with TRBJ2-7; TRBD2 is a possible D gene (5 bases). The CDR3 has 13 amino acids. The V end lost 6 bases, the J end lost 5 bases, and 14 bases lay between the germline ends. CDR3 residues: CASSLAEGHEQYV. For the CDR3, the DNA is TGTGCCAGCAGCCTGGCAGAGGGTCACGAGCAGTACGTC.

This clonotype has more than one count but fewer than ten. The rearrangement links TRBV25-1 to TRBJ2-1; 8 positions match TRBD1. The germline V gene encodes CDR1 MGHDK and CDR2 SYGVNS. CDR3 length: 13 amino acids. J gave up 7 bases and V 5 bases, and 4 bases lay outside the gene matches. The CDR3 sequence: CASSSDRGNEQFF. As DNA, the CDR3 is TGTGCCAGCAGTTCTGACAGGGGAAATGAGCAGTTCTTC.